A selection of T cell receptor beta chains follows, all from one sample in a study of T cell responses to AZD1222 COVID-19 vaccine. Measured with immunoSEQ multiplex PCR; TCRdb has only the in-frame clones, and not every one. The profile shows about 130,000 clones, roughly 87% of them singletons. The sequenced sample was peripheral blood, obtained on day 0 of AZD1222 vaccination. The receptors stem from an adult in good health. CDR3s include the opening cysteine and the closing phenylalanine or tryptophan. D genes are given only for firm matches. Part of the rows lack a size; the others show once, few, many or a class for expanded clones.

d_call	v_call	j_call	clone_size	cdr3_nt	cdr3_aa
-	TRBV7-2	TRBJ1-1	-	TGTGCCAGCAGATACCTAGTAGACACTGAAGCTTTCTTT	CASRYLVDTEAFF
TRBD2	TRBV3-1/TRBV3-2	TRBJ2-4	once	TGTGCCAGCAGCCAAAGACTAGCCCGAGCCAAAAACATTCAGTACTTC	CASSQRLARAKNIQYF
-	TRBV7-8	TRBJ1-2	-	TGTGCCAGCAGCTTAGCGCGTTTTCAGGGGAGGTCGAATGGCTACACCTTC	CASSLARFQGRSNGYTF
TRBD1	TRBV5-1	TRBJ2-4	-	TGCGCCAGCAGCTCGACGACAGGGTCAGGTCCTATAGCCAAAAACATTCAGTACTTC	CASSSTTGSGPIAKNIQYF
-	TRBV5-1	TRBJ1-1	-	TGCGCCAGCAGCTCCTTACAGAACATGAACACTGAAGCTTTCTTT	CASSSLQNMNTEAFF
TRBD2	TRBV7-2	TRBJ2-7	-	TGTGCCAGCAGCTTTGGGCCAGCGGGGGGGGAGCAGTACTTC	CASSFGPAGGEQYF
TRBD2	TRBV4-1	TRBJ2-7	-	TGCGCCAGCAGCCAAGATCAGGTAGCGGGGGACGGCGAGCAGTACTTC	CASSQDQVAGDGEQYF
TRBD1	TRBV28	TRBJ1-6	-	TGTGCCAGCAGTTCAGACAGGGGGCAATGGTCACCCCTCCACTTT	CASSSDRGQWSPLHF
-	TRBV18	TRBJ1-5	-	TGTGCCAGCTCACCCCCTCCGGGGGGCAATCAGCCCCAGCATTTT	CASSPPPGGNQPQHF
-	TRBV10-3	TRBJ2-7	-	TGTGCCATCAGAGAGACAGGAATTCTTTCCTACGAGCAGTACTTC	CAIRETGILSYEQYF
TRBD1	TRBV19	TRBJ2-7	-	TGTGCCAGTAGTCGACAGGGGGTCCTCTACGAGCAGTACTTC	CASSRQGVLYEQYF
-	TRBV3-1/TRBV3-2	TRBJ1-1	-	TGTGCCAGCAGCCAGATGGACGGAGGTGAAGCTTTCTTT	CASSQMDGGEAFF
TRBD2	TRBV27	TRBJ2-1	-	TGTGCCAGCAGGTCCGGGACTAGCGGGGGTAATGAGCAGTTCTTC	CASRSGTSGGNEQFF
TRBD2	TRBV4-1	TRBJ2-3	-	TGCGCCAGCAGCCAAGCCAGCGGGGGGCCTACGCAGTATTTT	CASSQASGGPTQYF
-	TRBV18	TRBJ2-3	-	TGTGCCAGCTCACTCGGCACTAGCGGAGGGGGCGTAGATACGCAGTATTTT	CASSLGTSGGGVDTQYF
-	TRBV7-9	TRBJ1-1	-	TGTGCCAGCAGCTCCCGCCAAGGCAAGAACACTGAAGCTTTCTTT	CASSSRQGKNTEAFF
TRBD2	TRBV29-1	TRBJ2-5	-	TGCAGCGTTGAAGATCGGACTAGCGGGGGGGACCAGTACTTC	CSVEDRTSGGDQYF
-	TRBV9	TRBJ2-7	-	TGTGCCAGCAGCGTAGCGCTCTACTCCTACGAGCAGTACTTC	CASSVALYSYEQYF
-	TRBV28	TRBJ1-5	-	TGTGCCAGCAGTTCCTTAGGGCGGTATAGCAATCAGCCCCAGCATTTT	CASSSLGRYSNQPQHF
-	TRBV14	TRBJ1-1	-	TGTGCCAGCAGCCAGGGGGGCAGGGGCACTGAAGCTTTCTTT	CASSQGGRGTEAFF
-	TRBV6-2/TRBV6-3	TRBJ1-1	few	TGTGCCAGCAGTTACTCAGAGGCGAACACTGAAGCTTTCTTT	CASSYSEANTEAFF
-	TRBV6-4	TRBJ1-6	once	TGTGCCAGCCATGGGACAAAAGAGCTTGGTTCACCCCTCCACTTT	CASHGTKELGSPLHF
TRBD1	TRBV9	TRBJ2-7	-	TGTGCCAGCAGCTCGCCGGGACAGGGATTCGAGCAGTACTTC	CASSSPGQGFEQYF
-	TRBV19	TRBJ2-7	-	TGTGCCAGTAGTCCCGGGTTCTCCGAGCAGTACTTC	CASSPGFSEQYF
-	TRBV21-1	TRBJ1-6	-	TGTGCCAGCAGCGGTCGACAGCTAAATTCACCCCTCCACTTT	CASSGRQLNSPLHF
-	TRBV28	TRBJ2-2	-	TGTGCCAGCAGTTCCCCCCCGACACCGGCGGCCGGGGAGCTGTTTTTT	CASSSPPTPAAGELFF
-	TRBV5-1	TRBJ1-5	-	TGCGCCAGCAGCCCTGGCGGGAAAAATCAGCCCCAGCATTTT	CASSPGGKNQPQHF
TRBD2	TRBV25-1	TRBJ2-3	-	TGTGCCAGCAGTGAATGGGGGGTAGCGGGCGGGGATACGCAGTATTTT	CASSEWGVAGGDTQYF
TRBD1	TRBV28	TRBJ1-2	-	TGTGCCAGCACCACTCCCGGGACAGCCGTGGATGGCTACACCTTC	CASTTPGTAVDGYTF
TRBD1	TRBV19	TRBJ1-3	-	TGTGCCAGTATCCCGGGACAGGGAGCGGGAAACACCATATATTTT	CASIPGQGAGNTIYF
TRBD2	TRBV30	TRBJ2-7	-	TGTGCCTGGAGTGTTACTAGCGGGGGGGCCTACGAGCAGTACTTC	CAWSVTSGGAYEQYF
-	TRBV28	TRBJ2-7	-	TGTGCCAGCAGCCAGGGTCCCTACGAGCAGTACTTC	CASSQGPYEQYF
-	TRBV7-3	TRBJ1-1	-	TGTGCCAGCAGCTCGACGAGAGGCACTGAAGCTTTCTTT	CASSSTRGTEAFF
TRBD1	TRBV5-1	TRBJ2-7	-	TGCGCCAGCAGCCAGGACAGGGCGTACGAGCAGTACTTC	CASSQDRAYEQYF
TRBD1	TRBV13	TRBJ1-4	many	TGTGCCAGCAGCCTCCGGGGGACAGGGGGGGAAAAACTGTTTTTT	CASSLRGTGGEKLFF
-	TRBV3-1/TRBV3-2	TRBJ1-3	-	TGTGCCAGCACCGAGACTCCTTTCGGGGCAGGAAACACCATATATTTT	CASTETPFGAGNTIYF
-	TRBV7-2	TRBJ1-2	-	TGTGCCAGCAGCCTCGTATCGGGGGGGTCGAACTATGGCTACACCTTC	CASSLVSGGSNYGYTF
-	TRBV7-8	TRBJ2-7	once	TGTGCCAGCAGCTTCGATGGGGGGTTGTACGAGCAGTACTTC	CASSFDGGLYEQYF
-	TRBV12-3/TRBV12-4	TRBJ2-3	-	TGTGCCAGCAGTCCCCTGGGTGGAGATACGCAGTATTTT	CASSPLGGDTQYF
-	TRBV3-1/TRBV3-2	TRBJ1-2	-	TGTGCCAGCAGCGGTCCTACGGGCTATGGCTACACCTTC	CASSGPTGYGYTF
-	TRBV29-1	TRBJ1-2	-	TGCAGCGTTAACCCGCGGGGCACCTTC	CSVNPRGTF
-	TRBV3-1/TRBV3-2	TRBJ2-1	-	TGTGCCAGCAGCCCAGCTGCGGGCTCCTACAATGAGCAGTTCTTC	CASSPAAGSYNEQFF
-	TRBV5-1	TRBJ1-1	-	TGCGCCAGCAGTCGGCAGGCTATGAACACTGAAGCTTTCTTT	CASSRQAMNTEAFF
-	TRBV2	TRBJ1-2	-	TGTGCCAGCACCCCAACAAGGGATAACTATGGCTACACCTTC	CASTPTRDNYGYTF
TRBD1	TRBV4-1	TRBJ1-2	-	TGCGCCAGCAGCCAAGTTCAGGGGGCTGACTATGGCTACACCTTC	CASSQVQGADYGYTF
TRBD1	TRBV19	TRBJ1-2	-	TGTGCCAGTAACAAAGCCGGGACAGGGGATGGCTACACCTTC	CASNKAGTGDGYTF
-	TRBV2	TRBJ1-5	-	TGTGCCAGCAGTGTTGAGCTCGGGGCCGATCAGCCCCAGCATTTT	CASSVELGADQPQHF
-	TRBV7-2	TRBJ2-5	-	TGTGCCAGCAGCCCGACCGGGACCCAGTACTTC	CASSPTGTQYF
TRBD2	TRBV19	TRBJ2-1	-	TGTGCCAGTAGTAGCGGGGGGACCCGAGGTCTCAATGAGCAGTTCTTC	CASSSGGTRGLNEQFF
-	TRBV30	TRBJ1-6	once	TGTGCCTGGACAGGGATGGTGGGTTCACCCCTCCACTTT	CAWTGMVGSPLHF
TRBD1	TRBV5-1	TRBJ1-4	-	TGCGCCAGCAGCTTGGAGGCCAGGGGGCACGAAAAACTGTTTTTT	CASSLEARGHEKLFF
-	TRBV6-5	TRBJ2-7	-	TGTGCCAGCAGCCAAGCAGGGTCAGGGAACGAGCAGTACTTC	CASSQAGSGNEQYF
TRBD1	TRBV2	TRBJ1-5	-	TGTGCCAGCAGAGTATCCGGGACAGGAGGCAATCAGCCCCAGCATTTT	CASRVSGTGGNQPQHF